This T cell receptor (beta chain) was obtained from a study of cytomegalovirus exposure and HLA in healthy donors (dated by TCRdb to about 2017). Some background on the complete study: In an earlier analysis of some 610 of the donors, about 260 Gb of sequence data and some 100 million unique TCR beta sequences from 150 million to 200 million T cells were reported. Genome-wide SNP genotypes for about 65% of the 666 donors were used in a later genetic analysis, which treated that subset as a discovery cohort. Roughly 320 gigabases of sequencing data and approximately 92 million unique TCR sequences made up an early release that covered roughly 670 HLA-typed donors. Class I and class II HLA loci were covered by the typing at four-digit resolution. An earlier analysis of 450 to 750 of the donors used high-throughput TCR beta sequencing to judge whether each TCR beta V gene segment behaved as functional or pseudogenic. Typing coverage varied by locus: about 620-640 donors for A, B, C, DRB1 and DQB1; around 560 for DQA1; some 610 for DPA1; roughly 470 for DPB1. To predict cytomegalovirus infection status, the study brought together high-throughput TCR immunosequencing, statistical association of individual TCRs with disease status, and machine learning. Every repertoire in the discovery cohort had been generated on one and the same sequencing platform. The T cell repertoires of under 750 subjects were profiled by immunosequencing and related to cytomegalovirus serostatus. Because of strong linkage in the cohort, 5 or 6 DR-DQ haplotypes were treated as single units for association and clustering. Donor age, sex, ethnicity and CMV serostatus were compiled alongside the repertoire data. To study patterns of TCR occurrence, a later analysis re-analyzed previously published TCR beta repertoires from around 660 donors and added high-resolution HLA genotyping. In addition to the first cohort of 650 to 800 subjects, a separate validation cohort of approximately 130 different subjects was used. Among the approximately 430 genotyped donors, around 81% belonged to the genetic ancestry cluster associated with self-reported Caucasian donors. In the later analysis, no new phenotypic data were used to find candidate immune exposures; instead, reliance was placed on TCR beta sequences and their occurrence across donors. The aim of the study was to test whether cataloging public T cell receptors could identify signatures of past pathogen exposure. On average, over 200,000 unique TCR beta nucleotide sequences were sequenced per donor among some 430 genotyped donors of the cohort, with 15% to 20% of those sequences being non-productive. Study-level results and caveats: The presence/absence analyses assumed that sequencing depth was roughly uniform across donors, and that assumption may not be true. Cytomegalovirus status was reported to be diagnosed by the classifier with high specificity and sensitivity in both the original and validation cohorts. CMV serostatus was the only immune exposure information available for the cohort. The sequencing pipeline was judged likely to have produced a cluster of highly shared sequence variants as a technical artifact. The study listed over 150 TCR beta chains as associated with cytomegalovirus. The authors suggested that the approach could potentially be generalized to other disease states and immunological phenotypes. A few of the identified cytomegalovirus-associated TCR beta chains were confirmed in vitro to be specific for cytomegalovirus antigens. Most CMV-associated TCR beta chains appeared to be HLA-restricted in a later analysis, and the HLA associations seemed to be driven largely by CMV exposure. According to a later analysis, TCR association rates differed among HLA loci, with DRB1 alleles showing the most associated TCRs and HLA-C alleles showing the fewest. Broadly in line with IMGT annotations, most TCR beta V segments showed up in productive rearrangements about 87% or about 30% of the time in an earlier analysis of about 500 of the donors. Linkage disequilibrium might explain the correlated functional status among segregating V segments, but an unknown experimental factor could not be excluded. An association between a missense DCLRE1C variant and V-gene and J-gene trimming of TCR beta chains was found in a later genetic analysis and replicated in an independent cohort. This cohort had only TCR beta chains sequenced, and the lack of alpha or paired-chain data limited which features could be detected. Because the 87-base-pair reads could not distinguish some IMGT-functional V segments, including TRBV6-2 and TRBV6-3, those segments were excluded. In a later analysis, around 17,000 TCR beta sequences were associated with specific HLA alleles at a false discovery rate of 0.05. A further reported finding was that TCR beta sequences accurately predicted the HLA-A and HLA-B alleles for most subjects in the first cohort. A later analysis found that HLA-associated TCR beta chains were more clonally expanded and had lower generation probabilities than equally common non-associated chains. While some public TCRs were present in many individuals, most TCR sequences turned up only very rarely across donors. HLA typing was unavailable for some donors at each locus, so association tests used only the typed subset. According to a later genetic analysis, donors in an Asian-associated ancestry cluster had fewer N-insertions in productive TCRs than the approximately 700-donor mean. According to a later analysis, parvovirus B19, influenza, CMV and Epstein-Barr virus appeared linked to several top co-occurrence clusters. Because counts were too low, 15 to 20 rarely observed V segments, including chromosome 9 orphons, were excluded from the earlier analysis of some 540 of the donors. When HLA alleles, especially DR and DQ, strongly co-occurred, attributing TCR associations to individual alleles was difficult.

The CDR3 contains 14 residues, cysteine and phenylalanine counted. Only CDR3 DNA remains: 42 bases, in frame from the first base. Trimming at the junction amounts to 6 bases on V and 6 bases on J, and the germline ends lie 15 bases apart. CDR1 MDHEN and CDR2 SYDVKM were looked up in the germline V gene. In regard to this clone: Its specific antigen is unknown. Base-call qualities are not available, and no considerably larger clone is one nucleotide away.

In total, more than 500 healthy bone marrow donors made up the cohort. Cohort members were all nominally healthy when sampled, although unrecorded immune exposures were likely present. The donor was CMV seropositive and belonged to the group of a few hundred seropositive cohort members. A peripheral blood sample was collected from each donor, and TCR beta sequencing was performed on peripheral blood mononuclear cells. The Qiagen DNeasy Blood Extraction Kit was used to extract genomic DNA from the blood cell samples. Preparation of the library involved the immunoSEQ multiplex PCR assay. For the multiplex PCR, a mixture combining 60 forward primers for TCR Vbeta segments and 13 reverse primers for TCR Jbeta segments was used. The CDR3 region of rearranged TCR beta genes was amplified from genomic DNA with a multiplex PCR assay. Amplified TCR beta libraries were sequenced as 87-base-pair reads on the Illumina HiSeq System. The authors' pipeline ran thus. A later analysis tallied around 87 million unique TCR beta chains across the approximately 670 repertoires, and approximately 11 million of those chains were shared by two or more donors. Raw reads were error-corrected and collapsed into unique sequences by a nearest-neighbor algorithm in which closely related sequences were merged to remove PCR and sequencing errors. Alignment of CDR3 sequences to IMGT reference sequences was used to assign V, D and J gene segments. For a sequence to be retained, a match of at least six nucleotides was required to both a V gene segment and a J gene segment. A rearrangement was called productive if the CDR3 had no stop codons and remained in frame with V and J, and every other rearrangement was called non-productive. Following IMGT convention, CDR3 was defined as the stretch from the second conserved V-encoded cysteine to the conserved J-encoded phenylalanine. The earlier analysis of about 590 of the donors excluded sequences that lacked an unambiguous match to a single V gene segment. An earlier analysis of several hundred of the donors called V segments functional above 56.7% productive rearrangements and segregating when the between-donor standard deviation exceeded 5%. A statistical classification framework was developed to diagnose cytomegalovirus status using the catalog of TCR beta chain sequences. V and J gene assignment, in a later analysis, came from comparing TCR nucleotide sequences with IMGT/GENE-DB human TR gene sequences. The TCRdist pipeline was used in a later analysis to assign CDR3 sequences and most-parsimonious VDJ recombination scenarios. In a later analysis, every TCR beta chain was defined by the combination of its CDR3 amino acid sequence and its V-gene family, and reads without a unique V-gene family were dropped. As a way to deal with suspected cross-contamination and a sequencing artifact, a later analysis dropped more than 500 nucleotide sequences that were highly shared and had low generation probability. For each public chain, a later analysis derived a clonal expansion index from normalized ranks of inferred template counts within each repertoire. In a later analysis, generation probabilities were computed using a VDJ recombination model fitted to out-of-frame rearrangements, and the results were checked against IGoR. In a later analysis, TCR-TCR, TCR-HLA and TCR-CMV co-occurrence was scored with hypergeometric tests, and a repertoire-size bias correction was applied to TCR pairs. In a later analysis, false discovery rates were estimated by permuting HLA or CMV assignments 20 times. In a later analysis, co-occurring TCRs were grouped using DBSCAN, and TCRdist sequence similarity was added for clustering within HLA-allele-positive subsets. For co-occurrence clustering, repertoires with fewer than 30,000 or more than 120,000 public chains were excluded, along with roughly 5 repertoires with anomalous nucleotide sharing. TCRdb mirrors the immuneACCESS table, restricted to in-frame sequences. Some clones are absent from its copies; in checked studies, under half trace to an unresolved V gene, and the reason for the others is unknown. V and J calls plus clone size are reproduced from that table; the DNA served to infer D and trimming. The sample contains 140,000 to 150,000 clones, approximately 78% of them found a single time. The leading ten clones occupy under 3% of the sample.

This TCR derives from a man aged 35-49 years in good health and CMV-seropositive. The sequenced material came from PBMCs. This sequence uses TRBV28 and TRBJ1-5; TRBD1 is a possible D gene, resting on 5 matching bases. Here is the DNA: TGTGCCAGCAGCCAGTGGGGGGGGGTTCAGCCCCAGCATTTT. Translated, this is CASSQWGGVQPQHF.